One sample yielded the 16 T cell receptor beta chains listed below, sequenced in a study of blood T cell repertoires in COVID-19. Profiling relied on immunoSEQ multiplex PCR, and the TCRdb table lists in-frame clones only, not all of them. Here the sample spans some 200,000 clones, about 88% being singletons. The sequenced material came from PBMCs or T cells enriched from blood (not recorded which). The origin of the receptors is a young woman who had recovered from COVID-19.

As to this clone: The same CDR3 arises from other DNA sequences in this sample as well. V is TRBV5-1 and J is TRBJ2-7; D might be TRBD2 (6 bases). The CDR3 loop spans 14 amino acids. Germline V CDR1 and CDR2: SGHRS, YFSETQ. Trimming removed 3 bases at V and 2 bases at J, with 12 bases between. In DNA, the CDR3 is TGCGCCAGCAGCTCCGGGACGGGGGCCTACGAGCAGTACTTC. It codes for CASSSGTGAYEQYF.

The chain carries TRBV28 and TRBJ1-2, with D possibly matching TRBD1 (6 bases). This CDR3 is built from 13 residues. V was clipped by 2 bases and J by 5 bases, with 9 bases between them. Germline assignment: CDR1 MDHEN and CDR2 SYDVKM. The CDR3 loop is CASSLQGPYGYTF. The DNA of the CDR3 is TGTGCCAGCAGTTTACAGGGGCCGTATGGCTACACCTTC.

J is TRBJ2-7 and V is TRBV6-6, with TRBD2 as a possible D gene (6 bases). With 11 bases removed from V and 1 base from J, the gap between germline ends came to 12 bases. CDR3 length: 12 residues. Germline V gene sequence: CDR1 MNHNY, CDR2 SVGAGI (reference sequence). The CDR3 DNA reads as TGTGCCCCCCACCGGGAGTCCTACGAGCAGTACTTC. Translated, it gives CAPHRESYEQYF.

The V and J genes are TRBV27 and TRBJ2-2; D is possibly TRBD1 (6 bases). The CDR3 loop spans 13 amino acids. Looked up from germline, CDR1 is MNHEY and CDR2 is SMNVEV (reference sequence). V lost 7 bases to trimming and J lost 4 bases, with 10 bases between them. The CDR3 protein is CASTIRGTGELFF. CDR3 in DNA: TGTGCCAGCACCATCAGGGGCACCGGGGAGCTGTTTTTT.

CDR3 nucleotide sequence: TGCGCCAGCAGCCAAGAGGCGGGAGTAAGCTACACCTTC. This translates into CASSQEAGVSYTF. The genes are TRBV4-3 and TRBJ1-2; D is undetermined. CDR1 is LGHNA, CDR2 YSLEER, per germline. The CDR3 sequence is 13 residues long. V was cut by 0 bases and J by 9 bases, with 11 bases left in between.

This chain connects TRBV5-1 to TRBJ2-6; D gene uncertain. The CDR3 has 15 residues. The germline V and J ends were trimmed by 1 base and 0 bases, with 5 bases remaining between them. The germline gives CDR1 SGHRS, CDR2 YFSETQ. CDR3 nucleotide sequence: TGCGCCAGCAGCTTGTCGGGCTCTGGGGCCAACGTCCTGACTTTC. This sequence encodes CASSLSGSGANVLTF.

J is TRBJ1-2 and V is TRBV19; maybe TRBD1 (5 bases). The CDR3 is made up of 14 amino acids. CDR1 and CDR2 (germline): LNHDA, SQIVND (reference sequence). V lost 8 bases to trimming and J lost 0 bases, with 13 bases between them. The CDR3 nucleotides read TGTGCCAGTTCCCGACGGGACTCTAACTATGGCTACACCTTC. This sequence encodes CASSRRDSNYGYTF.

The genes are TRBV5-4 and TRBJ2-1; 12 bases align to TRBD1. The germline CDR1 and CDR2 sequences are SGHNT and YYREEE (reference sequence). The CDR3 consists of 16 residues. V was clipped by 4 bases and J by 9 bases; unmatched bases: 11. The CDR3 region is CASSLQPGQGAREQFF. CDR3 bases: TGTGCCAGCAGCCTACAACCGGGACAGGGGGCGCGTGAGCAGTTCTTC.

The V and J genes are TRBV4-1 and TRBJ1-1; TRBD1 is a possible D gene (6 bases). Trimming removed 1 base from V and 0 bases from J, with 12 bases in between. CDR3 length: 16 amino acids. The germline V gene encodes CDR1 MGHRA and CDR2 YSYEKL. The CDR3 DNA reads TGCGCCAGCAGCCAAGGTTTGGACAGAGTGAACACTGAAGCTTTCTTT. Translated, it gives CASSQGLDRVNTEAFF.

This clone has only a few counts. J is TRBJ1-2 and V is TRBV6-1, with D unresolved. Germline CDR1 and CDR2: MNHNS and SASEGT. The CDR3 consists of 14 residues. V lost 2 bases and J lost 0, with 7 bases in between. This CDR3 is CASSEIGANYGYTF. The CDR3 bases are TGTGCCAGCAGTGAAATCGGGGCTAACTATGGCTACACCTTC.

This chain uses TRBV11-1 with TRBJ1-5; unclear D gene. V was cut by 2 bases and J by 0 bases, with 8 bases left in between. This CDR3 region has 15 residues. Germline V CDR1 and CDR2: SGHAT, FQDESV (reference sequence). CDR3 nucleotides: TGTGCCAGCAGCTTACGACTGGTTAGCAATCAGCCCCAGCATTTT. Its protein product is CASSLRLVSNQPQHF.

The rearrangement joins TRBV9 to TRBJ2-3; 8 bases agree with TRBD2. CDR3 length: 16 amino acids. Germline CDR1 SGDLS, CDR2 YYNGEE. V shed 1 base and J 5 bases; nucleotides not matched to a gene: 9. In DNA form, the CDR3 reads TGTGCCAGCAGCGTATCGGGGGGGCCCCTAGTAGATACGCAGTATTTT. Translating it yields CASSVSGGPLVDTQYF.

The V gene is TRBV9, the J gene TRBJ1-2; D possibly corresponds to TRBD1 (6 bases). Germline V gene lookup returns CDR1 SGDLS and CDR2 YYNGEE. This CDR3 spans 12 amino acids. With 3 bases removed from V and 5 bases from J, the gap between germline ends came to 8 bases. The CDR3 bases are TGTGCCAGCAGCGCAAGGGGGTATGGCTACACCTTC. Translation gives CASSARGYGYTF.

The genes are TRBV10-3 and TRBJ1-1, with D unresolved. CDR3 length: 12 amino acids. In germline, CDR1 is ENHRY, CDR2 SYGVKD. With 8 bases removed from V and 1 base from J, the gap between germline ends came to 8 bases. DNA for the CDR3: TGTGCCATCGCGGAGGGGAACACTGAAGCTTTCTTT. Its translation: CAIAEGNTEAFF.

The DNA of the CDR3 is TGTGCCAGCAGTTTACTTGCTCGGGAGGCTTTCTTT. It encodes CASSLLAREAFF. The chain uses TRBV12-3 or TRBV12-4 and TRBJ1-1; D is unresolved. Trimming cost V 2 bases and J 11 bases, with 12 bases left between them. This CDR3 spans 12 amino acids.

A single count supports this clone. The CDR3 DNA is TGCGCCAGCAGCTCCGACAGGGACGAGCAGTACTTC. This sequence encodes CASSSDRDEQYF. The chain carries TRBV5-1 and TRBJ2-7; TRBD1 matches 7 bases. The CDR3 extends over 12 amino acids. Germline V gene lookup returns CDR1 SGHRS and CDR2 YFSETQ. V trimming: 3 bases; J trimming: 5 bases; junction bases outside the gene matches: 2.